The 29 T cell receptor beta chains below all came from one sample that was sequenced in a study of cytomegalovirus exposure and HLA in healthy donors. The PCR ran on 60 Vbeta and 13 Jbeta primers. Sequencing used immunoSEQ multiplex PCR; TCRdb keeps in-frame clones, though not all of them. The sample lists 170,000 or so clones; 70% to 85% were seen once. Sample: PBMCs. The receptors come from a man younger than 35 in good health and CMV-seronegative.

The V gene is TRBV28, the J gene TRBJ1-5, with D possibly matching TRBD1 (6 bases). The length of the CDR3 is 15 residues. Trimming left V 3 bases short and J 5 bases short, with 14 bases between. The germline V gene has CDR1 MDHEN and CDR2 SYDVKM. The CDR3 sequence: CASSLIRQGHQPQHF. For the CDR3, the DNA is TGTGCCAGCAGTTTGATTCGTCAGGGGCATCAGCCCCAGCATTTT.

The V and J genes are TRBV6-1 and TRBJ1-5, with 7 bases aligning to TRBD1. The V gene end was trimmed by 5 bases and the J gene end by 6 bases; junction bases not matched to a gene: 7. Germline CDR1 MNHNS, CDR2 SASEGT. This CDR3 region has 14 residues. CDR3 in amino acids: CASSFRQGGQPQHF. The CDR3 DNA follows: TGTGCCAGCAGTTTCCGACAGGGAGGTCAGCCCCAGCATTTT.

This clone occurred once. The chain uses TRBV18 and TRBJ2-7, with TRBD2 matching 10 bases. The CDR3 sequence is 17 residues long. The V gene end was trimmed by 1 base and the J gene end by 1 base; junction bases not matched to a gene: 7. CDR1 KGHSH and CDR2 LQKENI come from the germline V gene. The CDR3 sequence: CASSPREQREGSYEQYF. Here the CDR3 DNA reads TGTGCCAGCTCACCACGAGAGCAGCGGGAGGGTTCCTACGAGCAGTACTTC.

V is TRBV28 and J is TRBJ1-5, with D possibly being TRBD1 (5 bases). This CDR3 contains 16 residues. The germline CDR1 and CDR2 sequences are MDHEN and SYDVKM. V lost 6 bases and J 7 bases, leaving 22 bases between the germline ends. CDR3 in amino acids: CASSHPTGEVWQPQHF. The CDR3, as DNA: TGTGCCAGCAGCCACCCCACGGGGGAGGTTTGGCAGCCCCAGCATTTT.

V and J are TRBV30 and TRBJ1-2, with D possibly being TRBD1 (6 bases). The CDR3 runs to 14 residues. In germline, CDR1 is GTSNPN, CDR2 SVGIG (reference sequence). V was trimmed by 7 bases and J by 1 base, leaving 16 bases between them. The CDR3 reads CAYRTAGSNYGYTF. The DNA for the CDR3 is TGTGCCTACAGGACAGCCGGAAGTAACTATGGCTACACCTTC.

CDR3 protein: CASSRLGEQYF. CDR3 sequence (DNA): TGTGCCAGCAGTCGACTCGGCGAGCAGTACTTC. The chain uses TRBV28 and TRBJ2-5; D uncertain. The DNA end favors TRBJ2-7, so the J call may be wrong. Per the germline V gene, CDR1 is MDHEN and CDR2 is SYDVKM. The CDR3 consists of 11 residues.

The V gene is TRBV2, the J gene TRBJ1-4; TRBD1 agrees at 7 bases. CDR3 length: 17 amino acids. Germline loops: CDR1 SNHLY, CDR2 FYNNEI. The J segment lost 4 bases and the V segment lost 0 bases, leaving 8 bases of the junction unmatched. CDR3 nucleotides: TGTGCCAGCAGTGAAGCGGGGGCCGGGACAGTTAATGAAAAACTGTTTTTT. Translating gives CASSEAGAGTVNEKLFF.

The genes are TRBV6-1 and TRBJ2-5; D possibly corresponds to TRBD2 (6 bases). The CDR3 length is 15 residues. Germline-derived CDR1 and CDR2 are MNHNS and SASEGT. V was pared by 2 bases and J by 1 base, with 11 bases between. CDR3 amino acids: CASSESGGTQETQYF. The CDR3 DNA reads as TGTGCCAGCAGTGAAAGTGGGGGGACCCAAGAGACCCAGTACTTC.

The chain carries TRBV5-5 and TRBJ1-1; D might be TRBD1 (5 bases). V was pared by 4 bases and J by 11 bases, with 15 bases between. Looked up from germline, CDR1 is SGHKS and CDR2 is YYEKEE (reference sequence). The CDR3 totals 12 residues. This CDR3 reads CASSDRAGWAFF. Here the CDR3 DNA reads TGTGCCAGCAGCGACAGAGCCGGGTGGGCTTTCTTT.

The sample holds a few counts of this clone. V is TRBV4-1 and J is TRBJ1-4, with D uncertain. V was shortened by 2 bases and J by 2 bases, with 12 bases between the two germline ends. This CDR3 has 16 residues. Germline CDR1 is MGHRA and CDR2 is YSYEKL. In DNA, the CDR3 is TGCGCCAGCAGCCAAATTCGAGGTATCACTAATGAAAAACTGTTTTTT. This sequence encodes CASSQIRGITNEKLFF.

About this clone: Other DNA variants within this sample encode the same CDR3. This chain joins TRBV19 and TRBJ2-7; possibly TRBD2 for D (5 bases). The germline V gene encodes CDR1 LNHDA and CDR2 SQIVND (reference sequence). Trimming removed 3 bases from V and 0 bases from J, with 12 bases in between. CDR3 size: 15 residues. In DNA, the CDR3 is TGTGCCAGTAGTATTGTCAGCGGCTCCTCCTACGAGCAGTACTTC. Its translation: CASSIVSGSSYEQYF.

This chain uses TRBV6-1 with TRBJ1-2, with no clear D. Germline assignment: CDR1 MNHNS and CDR2 SASEGT. The length of the CDR3 is 14 residues. V was trimmed by 3 bases and J by 1 base, leaving 9 bases between them. In DNA, the CDR3 is TGTGCCAGCAGTGACGACTCATTTAACTATGGCTACACCTTC. Its translation: CASSDDSFNYGYTF.

The chain couples TRBV10-1 to TRBJ2-3; 7 bases are a match to TRBD2. CDR1 and CDR2 from the germline V gene are WNHNN and SYGVQD (reference sequence). The CDR3 loop spans 15 amino acids. The V segment lost 5 bases and the J segment 5 bases; nucleotides outside the gene matches: 10. The CDR3 loop is CASSYGGGAEDTQYF. CDR3 in DNA: TGCGCCAGCAGTTACGGCGGGGGAGCAGAAGATACGCAGTATTTT.

The rearrangement uses TRBV4-1 and TRBJ1-1; D unclear. The germline V gene encodes CDR1 MGHRA and CDR2 YSYEKL. V lost 4 bases, J lost 0 bases, and 6 bases lay in between. This CDR3 comprises 13 residues. This CDR3 reads CASSRGVNTEAFF. Here the CDR3 DNA reads TGCGCCAGCAGCCGCGGGGTGAACACTGAAGCTTTCTTT.

The J gene is TRBJ2-1, the V gene TRBV5-1; perhaps TRBD2 as D (5 bases). This CDR3 has 13 amino acids. The germline V gene has CDR1 SGHRS and CDR2 YFSETQ. V shed 2 bases and J shed 4 bases, with 7 bases lying between them. CDR3 sequence: CASSFGGYNEQFF. DNA for the CDR3: TGCGCCAGCAGCTTCGGAGGTTACAATGAGCAGTTCTTC. The full variable domain, rest sourced from reference TRBV5-1 and TRBJ2-1, is KAGVTQTPRYLIKTRGQQVTLSCSPISGHRSVSWYQQTPGQGLQFLFEYFSETQRNKGNFPGRFSGRQFSNSRSEMNVSTLELGDSALYLCASSFGGYNEQFFGPGTRLTVL.

The V gene is TRBV29-1, the J gene TRBJ1-1, with unresolved D. V lost 7 bases, J lost 0 bases, and 12 bases lay in between. The CDR3 totals 13 residues. Per the germline V gene, CDR1 is SQVTM and CDR2 is ANQGSEA. The CDR3 sequence is CSGQQKVNTEAFF. As DNA, the CDR3 is TGCAGCGGGCAACAAAAAGTGAACACTGAAGCTTTCTTT. Together with reference TRBV29-1 and TRBJ1-1, the CDR3 gives the full variable domain: SAVISQKPSRDICQRGTSLTIQCQVDSQVTMMFWYRQQPGQSLTLIATANQGSEATYESGFVIDKFPISRPNLTFSTLTVSNMSPEDSSIYLCSGQQKVNTEAFFGQGTRLTVV.

The table lists this clone with a count of one. V and J are TRBV11-3 and TRBJ2-7; TRBD1 aligns across 7 bases. The germline CDR1 and CDR2 sequences are SGHNT and YENEEA. Losses at the gene ends were 3 bases for V and 4 bases for J; bases not matched to a gene: 9. The CDR3 extends over 15 amino acids. In nucleotides, the CDR3 is TGTGCCAGCAGCTTTGGAACCGGGACAGCTTACGAGCAGTACTTC. Encoded protein: CASSFGTGTAYEQYF.

The rearrangement uses TRBV5-6 and TRBJ2-1, with TRBD1 matching over 12 bases. This CDR3 is 17 amino acids long. From germline, CDR1 is SGHDT and CDR2 YYEEEE. V lost 4 bases and J lost 3; bases outside the gene matches: 8. Here the CDR3 reads CASSVRDRGPSYNEQFF. The CDR3 DNA sequence: TGTGCCAGCAGCGTGAGGGACAGGGGGCCCAGCTACAATGAGCAGTTCTTC.

The gene calls are TRBV2 and TRBJ2-2; D gene ambiguous. This CDR3 region has 13 residues. Germline assignment: CDR1 SNHLY and CDR2 FYNNEI. V was pared by 3 bases and J by 4 bases, with 6 bases between. The CDR3 loop is CASSDSTTGELFF. In DNA form, the CDR3 reads TGTGCCAGCAGTGATAGTACCACCGGGGAGCTGTTTTTT.

In DNA, the CDR3 is TGTGCCAGCAGCCCATCCCCCGGGCAGGGCCCTGAAGCTTTCTTT. Translated: CASSPSPGQGPEAFF. The chain couples TRBV7-8 to TRBJ1-1, with D possibly being TRBD1 (5 bases). Germline CDR1 SGHVS, CDR2 FQNEAQ. CDR3 length: 15 residues. V lost 5 bases to trimming and J lost 6 bases, with 19 bases between them.

The V and J genes are TRBV19 and TRBJ1-2; no clear D. CDR3 length equals 15 residues. Germline-derived CDR1 and CDR2 are LNHDA and SQIVND (reference sequence). V lost 4 bases and J lost 1, with 13 bases in between. CDR3 sequence: CASSSDNLVNYGYTF. CDR3 in DNA: TGTGCCAGTAGTAGTGACAACCTGGTTAACTATGGCTACACCTTC. Full variable domain (outside the CDR3, taken from reference TRBV19 and TRBJ1-2): DGGITQSPKYLFRKEGQNVTLSCEQNLNHDAMYWYRQDPGQGLRLIYYSQIVNDFQKGDIAEGYSVSREKKESFPLTVTSAQKNPTAFYLCASSSDNLVNYGYTFGSGTRLTVV.

The sample holds a few counts of this clone. The genes are TRBV18 and TRBJ1-2; no definite D call. This CDR3 has 17 amino acids. Germline values: CDR1 KGHSH, CDR2 LQKENI. V lost 3 bases, J lost 5 bases, and 22 bases lay in between. The CDR3 DNA sequence: TGTGCCAGCTCACCTAGACGGTTCGACTATATGGCGTATGGCTACACCTTC. This gives the protein CASSPRRFDYMAYGYTF. The variable domain in full, with the rest retrieved from reference TRBV18 and TRBJ1-2, is NAGVMQNPRHLVRRRGQEARLRCSPMKGHSHVYWYRQLPEEGLKFMVYLQKENIIDESGMPKERFSAEFPKEGPSILRIQQVVRGDSAAYFCASSPRRFDYMAYGYTFGSGTRLTVV.

This clone showed up just once. The V and J genes are TRBV28 and TRBJ2-3; 7 bases agree with TRBD2. Germline assignment: CDR1 MDHEN and CDR2 SYDVKM. The CDR3 contains 16 residues. V lost 6 bases, J lost 4 bases, and 13 bases stayed unmatched. Here the CDR3 reads CASRFLLAGAADTQYF. DNA for the CDR3: TGTGCCAGCAGATTTCTCCTGGCGGGAGCTGCAGATACGCAGTATTTT.

This clone occurred a few times. V and J are TRBV7-9 and TRBJ1-1; D is unclear. V was trimmed by 5 bases and J by 6 bases, leaving 13 bases between them. Germline CDR1 reads SEHNR; CDR2 reads FQNEAQ (reference sequence). CDR3 length: 13 amino acids. CDR3 residues: CASSPESSPEAFF. The CDR3 nucleotides read TGTGCCAGCAGCCCCGAGAGTAGTCCTGAAGCTTTCTTT.

This rearrangement joins TRBV10-3 to TRBJ1-3, with D perhaps TRBD1 (6 bases). There are 14 residues in the CDR3. The V end was cut by 6 bases, the J end by 4 bases, with 13 bases between. Germline loops: CDR1 ENHRY, CDR2 SYGVKD. CDR3 protein: CAIREDRVGNTIYF. The CDR3 DNA sequence: TGTGCCATCAGGGAGGACAGAGTAGGAAACACCATATATTTT.

The CDR3 nucleotides are TGTGCCAGCAGCTTAGGACTAGCGGGAGGGGAAGAGACCCAGTACTTC. Protein product: CASSLGLAGGEETQYF. This chain links TRBV7-9 with TRBJ2-5, with TRBD2 matching over 14 bases. The CDR3 contains 16 residues. V lost 1 base and J lost 3; bases outside the gene matches: 1. The V gene's germline CDR1 is SEHNR and CDR2 FQNEAQ (reference sequence).

The table lists this clone with a few counts. This chain links TRBV2 with TRBJ1-1, with TRBD1 matching over 10 bases. This CDR3 is 14 amino acids long. CDR1 SNHLY and CDR2 FYNNEI come from the germline V gene. Trimming at V came to 3 bases and at J to 3 bases, leaving 1 base not matched to a gene. CDR3 sequence: CASSDGQGDTEAFF. For the CDR3, the DNA is TGTGCCAGCAGTGATGGACAGGGGGACACTGAAGCTTTCTTT.

This chain connects TRBV28 to TRBJ2-6; no clear D. V was trimmed by 7 bases and J by 0 bases, leaving 10 bases between them. Germline values: CDR1 MDHEN, CDR2 SYDVKM. This CDR3 region has 15 residues. The CDR3 reads CASNPSYSGANVLTF. The DNA of the CDR3 is TGTGCCAGCAATCCTTCTTACTCTGGGGCCAACGTCCTGACTTTC.

The chain joins TRBV13 to TRBJ1-3; 7 bases fit TRBD1. The CDR3 sequence is 13 residues long. CDR1 PRHDT and CDR2 FYEKMQ come from the germline V gene (reference sequence). The ends lost 4 bases at V and 13 bases at J; junction bases unmatched: 10. The chain's CDR3 is CASSWNRGMTIYF. In nucleotides, the CDR3 is TGTGCCAGCAGCTGGAACAGGGGAATGACGATATATTTT.